This T cell receptor (beta chain) derives from a study of shared clonotypes between healthy human individuals. About the research overall: Those who served as donors were a couple of women and a few men between the ages of 18 and 49.

This clone turned up a few times. The protocol was immunoSEQ multiplex PCR, while the TCRdb copy is restricted to in-frame clones and leaves out a portion. The sample has about 450,000 clones, 70% to 80% seen once. Healthy HIV-negative adults without recent acute infections or vaccinations served as donors. All participating donors were Caucasian adults from Nashville, Tennessee. The CDR3 runs to 15 residues. V shed 2 bases and J shed 1 base, with 11 bases lying between them. Germline V lookup: CDR1 MGHRA, CDR2 YSYEKL. The sample was PBMCs. The genes are TRBV4-1 and TRBJ1-2; TRBD1 might be the D (5 bases). This clonotype was sampled from a woman aged 40-49 years in good health. Some clones in this sample may be carry-over from other donors' samples. The CDR3 DNA sequence: TGCGCCAGCAGCCAAACCGGGACCCTTAACTATGGCTACACCTTC. This translates into CASSQTGTLNYGYTF.